This T cell receptor (beta chain) was obtained from a study of cytomegalovirus exposure and HLA in healthy donors. Study results and caveats: With later analysis, a missense DCLRE1C variant became linked to TCR beta V- and J-gene trimming. Reportedly, a later analysis found an Asian-associated ancestry cluster had fewer N-insertions than the roughly 700-donor mean. By HLA locus, TCR association rates varied in a later analysis, with DRB1 showing the most and HLA-C the fewest. Among TCR sequences, most were rare, though some public TCRs appeared in many donors.

Concerning this clone: What it binds is unknown.

The ends lost 2 bases at V and 7 bases at J; junction bases unmatched: 7. The CDR3 is made up of 15 amino acids. In germline, CDR1 is SGDLS, CDR2 YYNGEE. PCR amplification relied on 60 Vbeta primers (plus 13 Jbeta primers). The protocol was immunoSEQ multiplex PCR, while the TCRdb copy is restricted to in-frame clones and leaves out a portion. The sample includes 130,000 to 150,000 clones, around 85% of them seen just once. The J gene is TRBJ2-1, the V gene TRBV9; 9 bases map to TRBD2. The receptor was isolated from a man aged 40-50 years in good health and CMV-seropositive. Material for sequencing was PBMCs. CDR3 sequence reads: CASSVTSGPTNEQFF. In nucleotides, the CDR3 is TGTGCCAGCAGCGTCACTAGCGGGCCCACGAATGAGCAGTTCTTC.